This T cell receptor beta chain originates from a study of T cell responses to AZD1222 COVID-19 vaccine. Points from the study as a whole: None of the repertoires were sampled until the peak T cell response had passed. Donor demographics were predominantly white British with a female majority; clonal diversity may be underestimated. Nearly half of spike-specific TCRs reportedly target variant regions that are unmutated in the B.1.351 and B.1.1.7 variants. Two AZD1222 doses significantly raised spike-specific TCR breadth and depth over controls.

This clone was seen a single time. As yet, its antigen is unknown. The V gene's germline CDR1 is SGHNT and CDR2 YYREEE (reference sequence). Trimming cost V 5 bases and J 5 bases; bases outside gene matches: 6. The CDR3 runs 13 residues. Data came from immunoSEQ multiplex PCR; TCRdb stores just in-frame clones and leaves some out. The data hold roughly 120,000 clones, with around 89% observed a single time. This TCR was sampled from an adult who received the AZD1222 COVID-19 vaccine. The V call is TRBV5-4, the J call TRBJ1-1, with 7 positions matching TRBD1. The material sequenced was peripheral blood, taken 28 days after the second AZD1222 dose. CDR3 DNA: TGTGCCAGCAGATTGCAGGGGGAAACTGAAGCTTTCTTT. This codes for CASRLQGETEAFF.